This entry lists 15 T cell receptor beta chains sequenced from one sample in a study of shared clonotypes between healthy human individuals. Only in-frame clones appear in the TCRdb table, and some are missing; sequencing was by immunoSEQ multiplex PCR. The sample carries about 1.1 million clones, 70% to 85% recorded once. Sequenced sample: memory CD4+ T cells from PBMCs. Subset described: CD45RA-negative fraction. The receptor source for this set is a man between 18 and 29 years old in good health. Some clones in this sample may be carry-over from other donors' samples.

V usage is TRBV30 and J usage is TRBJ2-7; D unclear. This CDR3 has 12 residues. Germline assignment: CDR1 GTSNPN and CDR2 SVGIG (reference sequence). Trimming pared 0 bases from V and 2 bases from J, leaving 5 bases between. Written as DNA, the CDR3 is TGTGCCTGGAGTGTACTGGCCTACGAGCAGTACTTC. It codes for CAWSVLAYEQYF.

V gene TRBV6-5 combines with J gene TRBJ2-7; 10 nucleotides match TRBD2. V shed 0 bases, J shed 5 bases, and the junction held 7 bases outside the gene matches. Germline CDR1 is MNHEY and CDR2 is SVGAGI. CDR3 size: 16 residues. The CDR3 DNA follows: TGTGCCAGCAGTTACTCGCTAGCGGGGGACTACCACGAGCAGTACTTC. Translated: CASSYSLAGDYHEQYF.

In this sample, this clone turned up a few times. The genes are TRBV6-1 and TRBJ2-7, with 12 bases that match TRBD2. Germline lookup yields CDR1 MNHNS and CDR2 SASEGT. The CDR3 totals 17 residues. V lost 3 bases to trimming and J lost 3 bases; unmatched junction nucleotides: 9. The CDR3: CASSDFLAGGTHYEQYF. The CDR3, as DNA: TGTGCCAGCAGTGATTTCCTAGCGGGAGGGACACACTACGAGCAGTACTTC.

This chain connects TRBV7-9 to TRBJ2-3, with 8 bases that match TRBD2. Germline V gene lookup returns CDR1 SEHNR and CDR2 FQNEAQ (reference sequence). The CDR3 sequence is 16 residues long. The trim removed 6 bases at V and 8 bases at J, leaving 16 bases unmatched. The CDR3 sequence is CASRGGLAGPLGTQYF. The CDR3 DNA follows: TGTGCCAGCAGAGGCGGACTAGCAGGACCCCTAGGTACGCAGTATTTT.

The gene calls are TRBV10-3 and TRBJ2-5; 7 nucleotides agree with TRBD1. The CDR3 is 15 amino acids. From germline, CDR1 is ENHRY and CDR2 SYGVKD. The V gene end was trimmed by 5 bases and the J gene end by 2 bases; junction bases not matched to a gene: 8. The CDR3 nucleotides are TGTGCCATCAGTTCCGGGACAGATGTACAAGAGACCCAGTACTTC. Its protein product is CAISSGTDVQETQYF.

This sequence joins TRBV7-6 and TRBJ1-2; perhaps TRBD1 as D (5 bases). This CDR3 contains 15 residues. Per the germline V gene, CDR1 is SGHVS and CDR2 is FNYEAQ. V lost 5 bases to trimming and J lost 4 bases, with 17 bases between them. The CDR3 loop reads CASSPVSGSSYGYTF. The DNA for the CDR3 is TGTGCCAGCAGCCCCGTGTCAGGGTCGAGCTATGGCTACACCTTC.

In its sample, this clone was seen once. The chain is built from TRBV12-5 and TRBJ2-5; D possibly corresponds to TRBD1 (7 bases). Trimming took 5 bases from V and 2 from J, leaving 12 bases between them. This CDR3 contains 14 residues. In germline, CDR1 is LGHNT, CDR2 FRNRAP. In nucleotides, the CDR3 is TGTGCTAGTGGTAACGCGGGACAGCAAGAGACCCAGTACTTC. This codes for CASGNAGQQETQYF.

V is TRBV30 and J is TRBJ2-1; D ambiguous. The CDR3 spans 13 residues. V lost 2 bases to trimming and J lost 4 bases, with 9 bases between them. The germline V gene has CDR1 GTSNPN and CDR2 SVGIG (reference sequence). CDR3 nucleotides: TGTGCCTGGAGTTGGAATTTATACAATGAGCAGTTCTTC. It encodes CAWSWNLYNEQFF.

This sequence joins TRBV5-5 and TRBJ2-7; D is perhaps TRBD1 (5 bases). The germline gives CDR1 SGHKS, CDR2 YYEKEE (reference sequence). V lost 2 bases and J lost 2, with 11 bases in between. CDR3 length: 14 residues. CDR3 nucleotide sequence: TGTGCCAGCAGCTTTTACAGGTACCCCTACGAGCAGTACTTC. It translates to CASSFYRYPYEQYF. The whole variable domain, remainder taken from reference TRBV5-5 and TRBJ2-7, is DAGVTQSPTHLIKTRGQQVTLRCSPISGHKSVSWYQQVLGQGPQFIFQYYEKEERGRGNFPDRFSARQFPNYSSELNVNALLLGDSALYLCASSFYRYPYEQYFGPGTRLTVT.

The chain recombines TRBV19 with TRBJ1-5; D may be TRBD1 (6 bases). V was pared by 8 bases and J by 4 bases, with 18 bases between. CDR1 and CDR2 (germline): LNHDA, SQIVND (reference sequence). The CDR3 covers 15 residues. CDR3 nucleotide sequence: TGTGCCAGTGGCCTTTTGGGGGCTGGGAATCAGCCCCAGCATTTT. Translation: CASGLLGAGNQPQHF.

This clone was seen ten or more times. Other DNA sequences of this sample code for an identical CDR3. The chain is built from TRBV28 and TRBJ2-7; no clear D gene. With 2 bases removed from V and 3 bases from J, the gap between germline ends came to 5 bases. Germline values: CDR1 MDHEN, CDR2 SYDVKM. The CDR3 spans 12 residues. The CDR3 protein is CASSLGLYEQYF. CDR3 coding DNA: TGTGCCAGCAGTTTAGGGCTCTACGAGCAGTACTTC. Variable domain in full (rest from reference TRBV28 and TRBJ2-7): DVKVTQSSRYLVKRTGEKVFLECVQDMDHENMFWYRQDPGLGLRLIYFSYDVKMKEKGDIPEGYSVSREKKERFSLILESASTNQTSMYLCASSLGLYEQYFGPGTRLTVT.

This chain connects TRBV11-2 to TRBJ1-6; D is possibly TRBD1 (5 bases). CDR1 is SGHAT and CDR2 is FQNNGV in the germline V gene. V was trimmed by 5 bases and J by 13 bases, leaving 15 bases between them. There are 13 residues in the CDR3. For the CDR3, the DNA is TGTGCCAGCAGCGGGGGTCAGGGAGCTCCCCTCCACTTT. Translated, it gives CASSGGQGAPLHF.

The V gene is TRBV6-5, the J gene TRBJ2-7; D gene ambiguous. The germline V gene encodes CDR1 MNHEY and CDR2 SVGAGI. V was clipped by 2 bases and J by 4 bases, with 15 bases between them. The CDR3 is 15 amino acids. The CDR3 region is CASSYRPHGLYEQYF. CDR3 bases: TGTGCCAGCAGTTACCGACCCCACGGGTTATACGAGCAGTACTTC.

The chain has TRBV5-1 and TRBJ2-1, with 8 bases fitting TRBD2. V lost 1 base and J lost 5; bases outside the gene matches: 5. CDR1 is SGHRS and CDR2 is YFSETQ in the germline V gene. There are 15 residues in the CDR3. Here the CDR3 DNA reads TGCGCCAGCAGCTTGAGCGGGAGAGAGGACAATGAGCAGTTCTTC. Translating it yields CASSLSGREDNEQFF.

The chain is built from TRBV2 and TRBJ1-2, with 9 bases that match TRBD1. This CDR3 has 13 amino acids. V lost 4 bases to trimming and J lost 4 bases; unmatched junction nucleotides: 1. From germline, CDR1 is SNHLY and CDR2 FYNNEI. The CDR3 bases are TGTGCCAGCAGTGCGACAGGGGGCTATGGCTACACCTTC. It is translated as CASSATGGYGYTF.